Detailed here is one T cell receptor (beta chain). Its antigen is not yet known. Per-nucleotide qualities are absent, and no much larger clonotype sits a single base away. This record comes from a study of T cell responses to AZD1222 COVID-19 vaccine (dated by TCRdb to 2020 to 2023). With regard to the full study: AZD1222 recipients whose second dose came at about 4 weeks and those whose second dose came at about 12 weeks were combined into one group, since spike-specific TCR depth and breadth did not differ between the two schedules. TCR sequencing covered over 230 trial participants: 200 to 210 given two doses of AZD1222 and 26 given two doses of MenACWY control vaccine. Trial participants were enrolled by age into 18-55, 56-69 and 70-plus year subgroups, with approximately 150, 30 and 60 TCR-sequenced participants respectively. Broad study findings and their caveats: The vaccine-associated CD4 TCRs covered the entire spike protein, and the dominant responses fell in regions 160-218 and 743-854. No day 14 peak-response samples were available, so repertoires were characterized only after the peak T cell response. Only five to seven AZD1222 recipients were SARS-CoV-2 seropositive at baseline, limiting conclusions about previously exposed vaccinees. Spike-specific TCR breadth and depth rose significantly after two AZD1222 doses compared with day 0 and with MenACWY recipients. In the small 56-69-year group, the increase in depth fell short of significance, most likely because of low power. Participants were mostly white British and included more females than males, and it was suggested by the authors that clonal diversity may have been underestimated. Reportedly, close to half of the unique spike-specific TCRs recognized epitopes lying outside the regions that are mutated in the B.1.351 and B.1.1.7 variants.

The CDR3 regions of human TCRbeta chains were subjected to immunosequencing. The original methods were these. TCRs in the repertoires were matched against a reference library of SARS-CoV-2-specific TCRs that had been generated with the MIRA antigen-specificity platform. Breadth was defined as the fraction of unique TCRs that were SARS-CoV-2-associated, and depth was defined as the fraction of total T cells that were SARS-CoV-2-associated. Each spike-specific TCR was assigned to its reactive spike region and to a CD4 or CD8 class using the MIRA data. Log10-transformed breadth and depth values were compared by one-way ANOVA with Sidak's multiple comparisons tests. TCRdb provides this immuneACCESS table in a form limited to in-frame rearrangements. Some clones are lacking; in checked studies, under half of them reflect an unresolved V gene, and why the rest are absent is not known. V and J calls plus clone size are reproduced from that table; the DNA served to infer D and trimming. For this sample the table gives around 150,000 clones, of which about 90% were detected only once. Clones ranked in the top ten supply 5.5% of the sample.

Per the publication, the time point label means: baseline before first vaccination. Vaccinee samples were obtained from the UK trials COV001 and COV002, which included a single-blind randomized controlled phase 2/3 trial of AZD1222 (ChAdOx1 nCoV-19) in healthy adults. Trial participant PBMC samples were collected at day 0 and day 28 after the second dose for TCRbeta chain sequencing. The CDR3 measures 15 amino acids from cysteine to phenylalanine. The only DNA kept is the CDR3, 45 bases in frame from the first base. Relative to germline, V is 4 bases shorter and J is 4 bases shorter, with 16 bases between their ends. CDR1 and CDR2, per the germline V gene, are MGHRA and YSYEKL.

In this chain, TRBV4-1 is recombined with TRBJ1-2; the D segment cannot be called with confidence. The receptor was isolated from an adult in good health. The sample in question was peripheral blood, obtained on day 0 of AZD1222 vaccination. The CDR3 loop reads CASSPGEYQGYGYTF. The base sequence is TGCGCCAGCAGCCCCGGAGAGTACCAAGGCTATGGCTACACCTTC.